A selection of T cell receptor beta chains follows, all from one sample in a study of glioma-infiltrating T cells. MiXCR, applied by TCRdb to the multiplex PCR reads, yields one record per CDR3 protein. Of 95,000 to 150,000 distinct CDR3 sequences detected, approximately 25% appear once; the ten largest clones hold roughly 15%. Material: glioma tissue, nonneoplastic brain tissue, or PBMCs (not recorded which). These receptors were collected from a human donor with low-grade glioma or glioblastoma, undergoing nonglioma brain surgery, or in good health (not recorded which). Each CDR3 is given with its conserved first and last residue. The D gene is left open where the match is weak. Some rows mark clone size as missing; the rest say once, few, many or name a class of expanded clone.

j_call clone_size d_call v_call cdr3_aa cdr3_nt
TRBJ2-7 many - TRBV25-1 CASSEYGSYEQYF TGTGCCAGCAGTGAATACGGGTCCTACGAGCAGTACTTC
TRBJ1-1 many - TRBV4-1 CASSQVGASGRLRTEAFF TGCGCCAGCAGCCAAGTGGGGGCTTCGGGCAGGTTGCGGACTGAAGCTTTCTTT
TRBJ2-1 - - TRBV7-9 CAGSAGHGFDEQFF TGTGCCGGCAGCGCGGGACATGGGTTCGATGAGCAGTTCTTC
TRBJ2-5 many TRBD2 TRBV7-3 CASSQNPRRLAWPLGEIQETQYF TGTGCCAGCAGCCAAAATCCCCGTCGACTAGCTTGGCCCTTGGGGGAAATCCAAGAGACCCAGTACTTC
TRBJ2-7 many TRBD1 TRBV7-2 CASSVQGQGAYEQYF TGTGCCAGCAGCGTACAGGGACAGGGTGCCTACGAGCAGTACTTC
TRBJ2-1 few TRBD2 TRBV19 CASSNVAGREFF TGTGCCAGTAGTAATGTAGCGGGAAGGGAGTTCTTC
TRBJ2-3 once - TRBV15 CVTSRVGHGSNTQYF TGTGTCACCAGCAGAGTGGGGCACGGATCAAATACGCAGTATTTT
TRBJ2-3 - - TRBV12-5 CASGLAPGSTDTQYF TGTGCTAGTGGTTTAGCCCCGGGGAGCACAGATACGCAGTATTTT
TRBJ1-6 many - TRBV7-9 CASSFPNSPLHF TGTGCCAGCAGCTTTCCAAATTCACCCCTCCACTTT
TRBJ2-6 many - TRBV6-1 CASSPDYSGANVLTF TGTGCCAGCAGTCCCGACTACTCTGGGGCCAACGTCCTGACTTTC
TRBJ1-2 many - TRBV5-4 CASSLRSYGYTF TGTGCCAGCAGCTTGCGTTCCTATGGCTACACCTTC